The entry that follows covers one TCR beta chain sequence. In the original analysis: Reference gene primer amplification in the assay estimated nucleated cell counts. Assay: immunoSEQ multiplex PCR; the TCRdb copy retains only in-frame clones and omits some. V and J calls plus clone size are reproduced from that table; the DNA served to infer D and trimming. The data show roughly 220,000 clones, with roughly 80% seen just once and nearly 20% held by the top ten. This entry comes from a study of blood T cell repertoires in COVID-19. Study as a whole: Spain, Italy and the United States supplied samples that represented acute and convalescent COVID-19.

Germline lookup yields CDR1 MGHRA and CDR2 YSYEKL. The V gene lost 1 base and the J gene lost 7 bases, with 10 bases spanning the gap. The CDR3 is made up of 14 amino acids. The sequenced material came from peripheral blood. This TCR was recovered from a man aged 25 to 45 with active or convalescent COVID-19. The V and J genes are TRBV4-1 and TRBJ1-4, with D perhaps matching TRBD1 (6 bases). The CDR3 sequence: CASSQGGGVEKLFF. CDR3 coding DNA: TGCGCCAGCAGCCAAGGGGGGGGCGTTGAAAAACTGTTTTTT.